A single T cell receptor (beta chain) is shown here with its context. What it binds is not known. Although they were nominally healthy when sampled, donors likely had unrecorded immune exposures. The data stem from a study of cytomegalovirus exposure and HLA in healthy donors. Study-wide results and limits: There were 150 or so TCR beta chains listed as cytomegalovirus-associated.

The V gene end was trimmed by 6 bases and the J gene end by 2 bases; junction bases not matched to a gene: 6. The CDR3 has 14 amino acids. Per germline, CDR1 SGHVS and CDR2 FNYEAQ. The PCR employed 60 Vbeta primers together with 13 Jbeta primers. The protocol was immunoSEQ multiplex PCR, while the TCRdb copy is restricted to in-frame clones and leaves out a portion. The repertoire holds about 130,000 clones, just over 70% seen once, with about 3% in the top ten. Sequences were obtained from PBMCs. V and J are TRBV7-6 and TRBJ2-5; 7 bases match TRBD1. The TCR comes from a woman aged 60-70 years in good health and CMV-seropositive. Here the CDR3 reads CASSLRQGQETQYF. CDR3 DNA: TGTGCCAGCAGTCTTAGACAGGGTCAAGAGACCCAGTACTTC.